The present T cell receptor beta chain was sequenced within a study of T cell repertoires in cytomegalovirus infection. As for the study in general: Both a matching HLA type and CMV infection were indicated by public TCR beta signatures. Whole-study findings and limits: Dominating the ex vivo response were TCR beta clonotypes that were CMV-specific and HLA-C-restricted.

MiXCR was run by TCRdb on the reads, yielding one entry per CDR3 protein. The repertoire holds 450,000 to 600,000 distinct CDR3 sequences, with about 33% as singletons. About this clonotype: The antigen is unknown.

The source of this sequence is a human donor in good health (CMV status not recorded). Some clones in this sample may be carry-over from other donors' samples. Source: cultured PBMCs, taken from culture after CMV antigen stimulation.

CDR3 protein: CASSLSGRFTGELFF. CDR3 DNA: TGTGCCAGCAGCTTGAGCGGGAGATTTACCGGGGAGCTGTTTTTT. The J gene is TRBJ2-2, the V gene TRBV5-6; 8 bases fit TRBD2. Germline CDR1 reads SGHDT; CDR2 reads YYEEEE. The CDR3 contains 15 residues. Trimming at V came to 1 base and at J to 5 bases, leaving 4 bases not matched to a gene.